Given below is one T cell receptor (beta chain) in context. The germline CDR1 and CDR2 sequences are MNHNY and SVGAGI (reference sequence). CDR3 length: 14 residues. Trimming pared 5 bases from V and 5 bases from J, leaving 13 bases between. This specimen comes from a study of blood T cell repertoires in COVID-19. Whole-study context: There were acute and convalescent COVID-19 samples, and they came from the United States, Italy and Spain.

Under the authors' procedure: Amplified reference gene primers provided the basis for estimating nucleated cell counts. Produced via immunoSEQ multiplex PCR; TCRdb's table is partial and in-frame only. Clone size and the V and J calls come from that table; the DNA yielded D and trimming. The repertoire holds 200,000 to 300,000 clones, 75% to 90% seen once, with about 2% in the top ten. Sequencing used peripheral blood. This TCR was recovered from a man aged 30 to 45 with active or convalescent COVID-19. The rearrangement uses TRBV6-6 and TRBJ1-5; a possible D gene is TRBD1 (5 bases). The CDR3 sequence is CASSPGGGDQPQHF. CDR3 nucleotides: TGTGCCAGCAGTCCCGGGGGAGGGGATCAGCCCCAGCATTTT.